This T cell receptor delta chain stems from a study of gammadelta T cells in human blood. TCRdb processed the RT-PCR reads again with the CATT caller. The sample carries 650 to 850 delta-chain clones, approximately 52% recorded once. Remarks on this clone: Its antigen is as yet unknown. This likely traces to a read error, being one base from a far larger clone.

The CDR3 runs to 18 residues. V trimming: 1 base; J trimming: 5 bases; junction bases outside the gene matches: 7. CDR1 is GEAIGNYY and CDR2 is EKD in the germline V gene. Study outcomes and limitations: Microbial exposure appeared to drive polyclonal γδ T cell expansion after birth.

The source of this sequence is a newborn. Sequencing used Vgamma9Vdelta2 gamma-delta T cells from cord blood. The rearrangement uses TRDV2 and TRDJ3; 10 bases align to TRDD3. This CDR3 reads CACDTGGYSPRDTRQMFF. The DNA for the CDR3 is TGTGCCTGTGACACTGGGGGATACAGCCCCAGGGACACCCGACAGATGTTTTTC.